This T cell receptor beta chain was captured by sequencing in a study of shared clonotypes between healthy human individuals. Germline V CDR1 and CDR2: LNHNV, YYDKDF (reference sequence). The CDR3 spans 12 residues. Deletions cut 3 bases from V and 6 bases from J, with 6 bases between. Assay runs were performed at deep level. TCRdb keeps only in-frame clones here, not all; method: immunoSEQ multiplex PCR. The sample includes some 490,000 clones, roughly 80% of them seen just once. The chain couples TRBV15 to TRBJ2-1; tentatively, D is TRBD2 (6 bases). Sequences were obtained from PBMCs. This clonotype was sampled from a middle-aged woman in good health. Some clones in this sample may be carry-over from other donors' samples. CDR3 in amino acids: CATSRGGNEQFF. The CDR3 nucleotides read TGTGCCACCAGCAGGGGGGGCAATGAGCAGTTCTTC.